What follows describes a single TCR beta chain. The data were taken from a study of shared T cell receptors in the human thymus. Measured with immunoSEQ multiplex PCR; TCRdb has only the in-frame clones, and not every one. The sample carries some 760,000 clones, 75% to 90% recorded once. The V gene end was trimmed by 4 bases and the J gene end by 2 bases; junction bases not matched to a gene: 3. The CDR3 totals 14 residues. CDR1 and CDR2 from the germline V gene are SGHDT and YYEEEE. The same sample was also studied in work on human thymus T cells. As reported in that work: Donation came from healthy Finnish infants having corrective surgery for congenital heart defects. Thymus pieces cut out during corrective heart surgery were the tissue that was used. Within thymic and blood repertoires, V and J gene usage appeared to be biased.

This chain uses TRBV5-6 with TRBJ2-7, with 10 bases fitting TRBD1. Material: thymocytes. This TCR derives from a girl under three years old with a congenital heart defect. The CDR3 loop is CASSRDRGTYEQYF. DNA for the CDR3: TGTGCCAGCAGCCGGGACAGGGGTACCTACGAGCAGTACTTC.